The source of this T cell receptor (beta chain) is a study of B cell selection in AIRE deficiency (dated by TCRdb to 2018 to 2020). With respect to the entire study: Researchers compared the TCRbeta repertoires of sorted blood CD4+ conventional T cells and regulatory T cells from AIRE-deficient patients with the corresponding repertoires from healthy controls. The TCR-sequenced cohort comprised five AIRE-deficient APECED patients and five healthy control donors.

CD4+CD127+ cells were sorted as the conventional CD4 T cell population. AIRE-deficient patients had APECED syndrome. A FACSAria flow cytometer was used to sort the Tconv and Treg cells intended for TCRbeta sequencing. Sorted cells were collected into 5-ml round-bottom polystyrene tubes, and dry cell pellets were frozen at -80°C before sequencing. Points on this clone: The target of this receptor is not known. Base qualities are not provided; no much larger clone lies one nucleotide away.

The immunoSEQ platform was used to sequence the TCRbeta chain. Under the source paper's analysis protocol: When conventional T cell repertoires were pooled, about 100,000 distinct in-frame TCRbeta sequences were obtained from patients and approximately 1.5x10^5 from healthy donors. Treg TCRbeta sequences found in two or more individuals were classed as public, and these public Treg TCRbeta sequences were then looked for in Tconv repertoires. Differences between groups were assessed by Mann-Whitney U tests with Bonferroni-Dunn correction in GraphPad Prism 7.03. Here the immuneACCESS table is served through TCRdb, limited to in-frame sequences with V and J called. Missing clones are a known gap in these copies; in checked studies unresolved V genes cover under half, and the rest lacks a known reason. V and J calls and clone size are those listed in that table; D and trimming were worked out from the DNA. The table for this sample lists 20,000 to 30,000 clones; around 97% of them were counted only once. The ten top clones hold about 0.19% of the sample.

CDR1 and CDR2, per the germline V gene, are LGHNA and YSLEER. Including cysteine and phenylalanine, the CDR3 has 19 amino acids. The entry retains the CDR3 DNA only, 57 bases that are in frame from base 1. Trimming takes 5 bases off V and 1 base off J; junction bases not matched to a gene: 14. The paper as a whole reports these results and caveats: Approximately 31% of the Treg TCRbeta sequences shared among healthy donors were detected in patient Tconv cells, suggesting that Treg-biased clones are diverted into the Tconv compartment. Shared Treg sequences had shorter CDR3s, reflecting a bias toward rearrangements with few non-templated nucleotide insertions. In AIRE-deficient patients, Tconv and Treg cells had TCRBV gene usage, CDR3 length and TCR diversity comparable to those in healthy donors. Among some 3,700 shared Treg TCRbeta sequences, approximately 32% were shared exclusively by healthy donors and approximately 9.3% exclusively by patients, which suggests that Treg selection is less efficient in the absence of AIRE. Only TCRbeta chains were sequenced; about 36% of shared healthy-donor Treg sequences also occurred in healthy Tconv, possibly because of differing TCRalpha chains.

The sequenced material came from conventional CD4+ T cells sorted from PBMCs. The rearrangement combines TRBV4-3 with TRBJ2-4; 10 of the junction bases match TRBD1. The source of this sequence is a human donor with AIRE deficiency. DNA sequence: TGCGCCAGCAGCGACCGGGACAGGGGTTCGGATTTGGCCAAAAACATTCAGTACTTC. It translates as CASSDRDRGSDLAKNIQYF.